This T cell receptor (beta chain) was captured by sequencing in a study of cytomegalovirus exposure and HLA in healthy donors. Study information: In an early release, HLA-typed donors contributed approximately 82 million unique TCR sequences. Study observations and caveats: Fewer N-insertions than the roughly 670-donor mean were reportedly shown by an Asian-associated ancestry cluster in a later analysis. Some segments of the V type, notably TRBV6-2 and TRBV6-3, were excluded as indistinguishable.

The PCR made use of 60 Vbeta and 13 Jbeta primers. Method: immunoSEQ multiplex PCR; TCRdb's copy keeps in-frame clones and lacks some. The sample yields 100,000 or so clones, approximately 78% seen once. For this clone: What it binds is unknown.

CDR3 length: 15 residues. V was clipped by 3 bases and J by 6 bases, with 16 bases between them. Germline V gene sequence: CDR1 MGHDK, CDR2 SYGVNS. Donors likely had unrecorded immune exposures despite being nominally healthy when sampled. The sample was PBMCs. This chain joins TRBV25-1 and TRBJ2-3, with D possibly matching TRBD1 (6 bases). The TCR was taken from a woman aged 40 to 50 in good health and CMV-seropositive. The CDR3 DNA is TGTGCCAGCAGTGACGTTGGAACAGGGACGGATACGCAGTATTTT. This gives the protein CASSDVGTGTDTQYF.